The 27 T cell receptor beta chains below all came from one sample that was sequenced in a study of blood T cells in healthy people across ages (dated by TCRdb to between 2015 and 2016). The method was 5' RACE. The listed sequencing device is Illumina HiSeq 2500. The second PCR ran for roughly 7 to 11 cycles and used a J-beta primer mix along with a sample-barcoded 5' primer. TCRdb reprocessing: public reads trimmed at Q25 with fastp, clones called with MiXCR, in-frame beta chains kept. Each CDR3 protein gets just one entry, which takes the most common genes and DNA from the rows behind it. The sample has about 1.4 million distinct CDR3 sequences on record, around 59% of them singletons. Of the sample, more than 6% is held by the ten largest clones. Specimen: blood. Source of these receptors: a man aged 18-30 years in good health.

This clonotype was seen a handful of times. J is TRBJ2-2 and V is TRBV24-1; no definite D call. CDR1 KGHDR and CDR2 SFDVKD come from the germline V gene. CDR3 length: 12 amino acids. The V end lost 2 bases, the J end lost 3 bases, and 0 bases lay between the germline ends. CDR3 in DNA: TGTGCCACCAGTGATTACACCGGGGAGCTGTTTTTT. Its translation: CATSDYTGELFF.

V is TRBV20-1 and J is TRBJ2-1, with D perhaps TRBD1 (5 bases). The CDR3 loop spans 18 amino acids. Germline lookup yields CDR1 DFQATT and CDR2 SNEGSKA (reference sequence). The V and J ends lost 1 base and 6 bases respectively, with 25 bases between them. Written as DNA, the CDR3 is TGCAGTGCTAGAGGGGGCCGCTCCGGAAAGCCGGGTGGCAATGAGCAGTTCTTC. Its translation: CSARGGRSGKPGGNEQFF.

This clonotype showed up just a few times. The V call is TRBV10-3, the J call TRBJ1-2; D possibly corresponds to TRBD1 (5 bases). This CDR3 comprises 13 residues. Trimming removed 2 bases from V and 4 bases from J, with 8 bases in between. Germline CDR1 ENHRY, CDR2 SYGVKD. Here the CDR3 reads CAISEGGAYGYTF. In DNA form, the CDR3 reads TGTGCCATCAGTGAGGGGGGAGCCTATGGCTACACCTTC.

The chain joins TRBV10-1 to TRBJ2-1; 11 nucleotides line up with TRBD2. The J call may be faulty, since TRBJ2-7 better matches the DNA end. The CDR3 sequence is 15 residues long. The germline gives CDR1 WNHNN, CDR2 SYGVQD (reference sequence). DNA of the CDR3: TGCGCCAGCAGGCCAGGGACTAGCGGCTACAATGAGCAGTACTTC. It is translated as CASRPGTSGYNEQYF.

This chain joins TRBV5-6 and TRBJ2-5; D call uncertain. Germline V CDR1 and CDR2: SGHDT, YYEEEE. The CDR3 runs to 14 residues. The V and J ends lost 0 bases and 5 bases respectively, with 11 bases between them. The CDR3 region has the DNA TGTGCCAGCAGCTTGGCCGGACCTAAGGAGACCCAGTACTTC. As protein: CASSLAGPKETQYF.

This chain connects TRBV29-1 to TRBJ2-1; 10 nucleotides line up with TRBD2. CDR1 and CDR2 (germline): SQVTM, ANQGSEA. This CDR3 has 14 residues. The CDR3 protein is CNGLLSGRGNEQFF. DNA for the CDR3: TGCAACGGCCTACTAAGCGGGAGGGGCAATGAGCAGTTCTTC.

The chain uses TRBV10-3 and TRBJ1-4, with 9 bases fitting TRBD1. CDR3 length equals 14 residues. Losses at the gene ends were 4 bases for V and 7 bases for J; bases not matched to a gene: 4. From germline, CDR1 is ENHRY and CDR2 SYGVKD. The CDR3 spells CAISADRGLEKLFF. The CDR3 coding sequence is TGTGCCATCAGTGCGGACAGGGGCCTTGAAAAACTGTTTTTT.

The chain recombines TRBV29-1 with TRBJ2-3; 9 nucleotides match TRBD1. J was trimmed by 8 bases and V by 0 bases; bases with no gene match: 9. CDR3 size: 15 residues. Germline CDR1 and CDR2: SQVTM and ANQGSEA. As DNA, the CDR3 is TGCAGCGTTGAAGATCGAGGGACAGGGTTCGGTACGCAGTATTTT. The encoded protein is CSVEDRGTGFGTQYF.

V is TRBV5-1 and J is TRBJ2-3; maybe TRBD1 (6 bases). The CDR3 has 14 residues. Trimming stripped 4 bases from V and 5 bases from J, with 14 bases between. Germline assignment: CDR1 SGHRS and CDR2 YFSETQ. CDR3 sequence reads: CASSPGTNLDTQYF. The CDR3 DNA sequence: TGCGCCAGCAGCCCCGGGACAAACCTAGATACGCAGTATTTT.

The chain has TRBV5-6 and TRBJ2-3; D uncertain. V dropped 5 bases and J dropped 6 bases, with 19 bases sitting between them. CDR1 is SGHDT and CDR2 is YYEEEE in the germline V gene. CDR3 length: 15 residues. The DNA for the CDR3 is TGTGCCAGCAGTTCCCCGGGCTTCAAACTCGATACGCAGTATTTT. Its translation: CASSSPGFKLDTQYF.

This rearrangement joins TRBV20-1 to TRBJ2-2; weak D call: TRBD1 (5 bases). CDR3 length equals 17 residues. Per germline, CDR1 DFQATT and CDR2 SNEGSKA (reference sequence). The ends were cut back, 6 bases at V and 3 bases at J, with 23 bases in the middle. This CDR3 is CSATNNLQGSDTGELFF. CDR3 DNA: TGCAGTGCCACAAATAATCTTCAGGGTTCTGACACCGGGGAGCTGTTTTTT.

This chain joins TRBV5-1 and TRBJ2-7; D possibly corresponds to TRBD2 (5 bases). V was shortened by 3 bases and J by 1 base, with 17 bases between the two germline ends. CDR1 is SGHRS and CDR2 is YFSETQ in the germline V gene. CDR3 size: 16 residues. The CDR3 DNA reads TGCGCCAGCAGCTGGGTAAGCGGACCTTTATCCTACGAGCAGTACTTC. Protein sequence: CASSWVSGPLSYEQYF.

This chain connects TRBV6-2 or TRBV6-3 to TRBJ2-1; D is uncertain. The germline V gene has CDR1 MNHEY and CDR2 SVGEGT. The CDR3 sequence is 11 residues long. The V end was cut by 5 bases, the J end by 8 bases, with 7 bases between. CDR3 DNA sequence: TGTGCCAGCAGTGTCCCTGATGAGCAGTTCTTC. It yields the protein CASSVPDEQFF.

This clonotype was seen once. The CDR3 protein is CASSLNRQGRTYNEQFF. The CDR3 region has the DNA TGTGCCAGCAGCCTAAACCGACAGGGTCGGACCTACAATGAGCAGTTCTTC. The chain combines TRBV5-6 with TRBJ2-1; 7 bases agree with TRBD1. The CDR3 loop spans 17 amino acids. With 4 bases clipped from V and 2 bases from J, the junction kept 12 bases outside the gene matches. CDR1 is SGHDT and CDR2 is YYEEEE in the germline V gene.

The genes are TRBV7-9 and TRBJ2-7; D gene uncertain. V was trimmed by 5 bases and J by 6 bases, leaving 11 bases between them. The CDR3 sequence is 12 residues long. Germline CDR1 is SEHNR and CDR2 is FQNEAQ (reference sequence). DNA for the CDR3: TGTGCCAGCAGCCAGACCGTTCTCGAGCAGTACTTC. Amino acids: CASSQTVLEQYF.

This clonotype was detected only a few times. This chain connects TRBV25-1 to TRBJ1-2; a possible D gene is TRBD1 (5 bases). The V end was cut by 5 bases, the J end by 5 bases, with 15 bases between. The germline V gene has CDR1 MGHDK and CDR2 SYGVNS. The CDR3 sequence is 14 residues long. The CDR3 here is CASSNEGRPYGYTF. The CDR3 DNA reads TGTGCCAGCAGTAATGAGGGACGACCATATGGCTACACCTTC.

The chain has TRBV4-3 and TRBJ1-6; D is unclear. The CDR3 has 15 amino acids. The germline V gene encodes CDR1 LGHNA and CDR2 YSLEER. Trimming removed 0 bases from V and 4 bases from J, with 7 bases in between. The CDR3 DNA sequence: TGCGCCAGCAGCCAAGACGCAGGATATAATTCACCCCTCCACTTT. Its translation: CASSQDAGYNSPLHF.

The V and J genes are TRBV30 and TRBJ2-2, with D perhaps TRBD2 (6 bases). The germline CDR1 and CDR2 sequences are GTSNPN and SVGIG (reference sequence). V was trimmed by 5 bases and J by 5 bases, leaving 15 bases between them. This CDR3 comprises 14 residues. This chain's CDR3 is CAWGGALATGELFF. CDR3 bases: TGTGCCTGGGGAGGGGCGCTTGCAACCGGGGAGCTGTTTTTT.

CDR3 sequence: CASSPTPGQEERNNGYTF. CDR3 nucleotide sequence: TGTGCCAGCAGCCCAACCCCGGGACAGGAGGAACGCAATAATGGCTACACCTTC. This rearrangement joins TRBV7-9 to TRBJ1-2; 8 bases map to TRBD1. V was pared by 5 bases and J by 6 bases, with 20 bases of the junction left unmatched. The length of the CDR3 is 18 residues. Germline V gene sequence: CDR1 SEHNR, CDR2 FQNEAQ (reference sequence).

This sequence joins TRBV10-2 and TRBJ1-6; D call uncertain. V was cut by 4 bases and J by 9 bases, with 19 bases left in between. Germline V gene lookup returns CDR1 WSHSY and CDR2 SAAADI. This CDR3 comprises 16 residues. CDR3 region: CASSAGDPATLSPLHF. CDR3 in DNA: TGCGCCAGCAGTGCTGGGGATCCGGCAACCCTTTCACCCCTCCACTTT.

The chain carries TRBV7-2 and TRBJ2-7; 9 nucleotides match TRBD2. Germline CDR1 SGHTA, CDR2 FQGNSA. This CDR3 is 16 amino acids long. Germline trimming cut 1 base from V and 6 bases from J; bases unmatched to any gene: 10. This chain's CDR3 is CASSLGAPSGALEQYF. In nucleotides, the CDR3 is TGTGCCAGCAGCTTAGGTGCGCCTAGCGGGGCTCTCGAGCAGTACTTC.

This clonotype has a handful of counts. The chain combines TRBV10-3 with TRBJ2-4; D gene uncertain. This CDR3 is built from 12 residues. Per the germline V gene, CDR1 is ENHRY and CDR2 is SYGVKD. The V end lost 3 bases, the J end lost 3 bases, and 3 bases lay between the germline ends. The CDR3, as DNA: TGTGCCATCAGTGACAGCAAAAACATTCAGTACTTC. This encodes CAISDSKNIQYF.

The gene calls are TRBV29-1 and TRBJ2-7; no reliable D call. There are 14 residues in the CDR3. Germline-derived CDR1 and CDR2 are SQVTM and ANQGSEA. V was trimmed by 2 bases and J by 4 bases, leaving 15 bases between them. This CDR3 is CSVELQITPYEQYF. In nucleotides, the CDR3 is TGCAGCGTTGAACTACAGATAACCCCTTACGAGCAGTACTTC.

The CDR3 nucleotides are TGTGCCAGCAGTTTATCCCTAGAAGGGTGGGGAGAGCAGTTCTTC. Residues: CASSLSLEGWGEQFF. This sequence joins TRBV28 and TRBJ2-1; no reliable D call. The CDR3 spans 15 residues. Germline lookup yields CDR1 MDHEN and CDR2 SYDVKM. Trimming took 1 base from V and 10 from J, leaving 17 bases between them. Combining the CDR3 with reference TRBV28 and TRBJ2-1 gives the whole variable domain DVKVTQSSRYLVKRTGEKVFLECVQDMDHENMFWYRQDPGLGLRLIYFSYDVKMKEKGDIPEGYSVSREKKERFSLILESASTNQTSMYLCASSLSLEGWGEQFFGPGTRLTVL.

This chain joins TRBV28 and TRBJ2-5; D is ambiguous. CDR3 length: 14 amino acids. Germline values: CDR1 MDHEN, CDR2 SYDVKM. Trimming removed 4 bases from V and 11 bases from J, with 20 bases in between. CDR3 DNA: TGTGCCAGCAGTTATTCCAGGCTGAACTTAGAGCAGTACTTC. As protein: CASSYSRLNLEQYF.

This chain uses TRBV4-1 with TRBJ2-7; D call uncertain. Germline CDR1 reads MGHRA; CDR2 reads YSYEKL. The V and J ends lost 1 base and 3 bases respectively, with 13 bases between them. This CDR3 contains 15 residues. The CDR3 region is CASSQALSPSYEQYF. CDR3 bases: TGCGCCAGCAGCCAAGCTCTGTCCCCTAGCTACGAGCAGTACTTC.

The rearrangement joins TRBV15 to TRBJ1-4, with D unresolved. V was shortened by 0 bases and J by 10 bases, with 18 bases between the two germline ends. Germline lookup yields CDR1 LNHNV and CDR2 YYDKDF (reference sequence). CDR3 length: 16 residues. DNA for the CDR3: TGTGCCACCAGCAGAGATCGTAAGGGCGCAGGTGGAAAACTGTTTTTT. Translating it yields CATSRDRKGAGGKLFF.